A selection of T cell receptor beta chains follows, all from one sample in a study of blood T cell repertoires in COVID-19. Assay used: immunoSEQ multiplex PCR; TCRdb lists only in-frame clones, some missing. The table lists 75,000 to 80,000 clones, roughly nine tenths of them singletons, with roughly 9.1% in the top ten. The material sequenced was peripheral blood. The receptors were sampled from a human donor in a cohort sampled during active COVID-19. The conserved cysteine and the conserved F or W are not part of the CDR3 here. The D gene is left open where the match is weak.

D: TRBD2; V: TRBV3-1/TRBV3-2; CDR3: ASSPRSGAGGSYEQY
D: .; V: TRBV5-6; CDR3: ASSLSQGTGELF
D: .; V: TRBV5-1; CDR3: ASSLDAASSYEQY
D: .; V: TRBV7-3; CDR3: ASSSTPENEQF
D: .; V: TRBV24-1; CDR3: ATSDFLQGKFYSPLH
D: .; V: TRBV5-1; CDR3: ASSLDGRADYEQY
D: .; V: TRBV10-2; CDR3: ASSESRGGSSYNSPLH
D: TRBD2; V: TRBV11-2; CDR3: ASSLDLAAGEQF
D: .; V: TRBV9; CDR3: ASSVGFVGGNEQY
D: TRBD1; V: TRBV7-3; CDR3: ASSPGQVRRNTEAF
D: TRBD2; V: TRBV28; CDR3: ASSLLGLAGVSYTGELF
D: TRBD2; V: TRBV7-2; CDR3: ASSAISGGPYEQY
D: TRBD2; V: TRBV2; CDR3: ASSEASGTNTDTQY
D: TRBD2; V: TRBV3-1/TRBV3-2; CDR3: ASSQTLAGGLHTQY
D: .; V: TRBV20-1; CDR3: STGHLYAF
D: TRBD2; V: TRBV7-2; CDR3: ASSHGPLAGGYNEQF
D: TRBD1; V: TRBV5-1; CDR3: ASSLAPGTAATRGYGYT
D: .; V: TRBV19; CDR3: ASTRDFFTDTQY
D: .; V: TRBV19; CDR3: ASTISSRGTDTQY
D: TRBD1; V: TRBV6-5; CDR3: ASTPGQSYEQY
D: TRBD1; V: TRBV30; CDR3: AWSGTGKANYGYT
D: .; V: TRBV5-1; CDR3: ASSLSGTKNTEAF
D: TRBD1; V: TRBV15; CDR3: ATSTGTGPSNQPQH
D: .; V: TRBV5-1; CDR3: ASSPGRMRSTDTQY
D: TRBD1; V: TRBV28; CDR3: ASSPQDRVVNTIY
D: .; V: TRBV7-6; CDR3: ASSQATGSDTEAF
D: TRBD1; V: TRBV19; CDR3: ASSNRQGAIGELF
D: .; V: TRBV30; CDR3: ACQGIANEKLF
D: TRBD2; V: TRBV30; CDR3: AWGELRGKARYEQY
D: TRBD1; V: TRBV28; CDR3: ASSPLGGRQPQH
D: TRBD1; V: TRBV28; CDR3: ASSQGGKLTEAF
D: .; V: TRBV5-1; CDR3: ASSLVGRAMSY
D: TRBD2; V: TRBV7-9; CDR3: ASSFRSSGSTDTQY
D: .; V: TRBV7-3; CDR3: ASSLIPGGLSSYNEQF
D: .; V: TRBV5-1; CDR3: ASSLVPGTNTGELF
D: TRBD2; V: TRBV19; CDR3: ASRGLIQQDSNTGELF
D: TRBD2; V: TRBV5-1; CDR3: ASSLSPHEPGLAAYEQY
D: TRBD1; V: TRBV28; CDR3: ASRGRTGSSYEQY
D: TRBD1; V: TRBV30; CDR3: AWRPQGAGYNEQF
D: .; V: TRBV5-4; CDR3: ASSLAPTESYEQY
D: .; V: TRBV5-8; CDR3: ASSLGPGNIYGYT
D: TRBD1; V: TRBV5-1; CDR3: ASSLGQGTGNTIY
D: .; V: TRBV11-2; CDR3: ASSLDRGSPLH
D: .; V: TRBV15; CDR3: ATSREKGLGSPLH
D: .; V: TRBV12-3/TRBV12-4; CDR3: ASRISGEQY
D: TRBD2; V: TRBV3-1/TRBV3-2; CDR3: ASSRIAGGSTDTQY
D: .; V: TRBV19; CDR3: ASKRVSTGPGEQY
D: TRBD1; V: TRBV5-4; CDR3: ASSPRTGGPLH
D: .; V: TRBV4-2; CDR3: ASSQAQSYEQY
D: TRBD1; V: TRBV30; CDR3: AWRETGGLSGYT
D: TRBD2; V: TRBV10-3; CDR3: AISESRTSGSLEQF
D: .; V: TRBV7-2; CDR3: ASSLGASPETQY
D: TRBD1; V: TRBV9; CDR3: ASSVAGTDLSYEQY